This note documents a single TCR beta chain sequence. Its target is not known. The entry originates in a study of T cells in localized non-small cell lung cancer. Study findings and constraints: The study linked higher blood T cell density to longer overall survival. The study found T cell clonality highest in uninvolved adjacent lung, above tumor.

Profiled with immunoSEQ multiplex PCR; TCRdb holds only in-frame clones, not every one. The sample contains about 92,000 clones, more than 75% of which appear only once. The sequence derives from a woman aged 35 to 70 with stage II squamous cell lung carcinoma. Sequenced here: PBMCs, sampled before any cancer treatment.

The CDR3 here is CASSLTGTGENTEAFF. CDR3 nucleotide sequence: TGTGCCAGCAGCCTAACGGGGACAGGGGAGAACACTGAAGCTTTCTTT. The chain combines TRBV28 with TRBJ1-1; 10 bases map to TRBD1. The CDR3 is 16 amino acids. Germline-derived CDR1 and CDR2 are MDHEN and SYDVKM. The V and J ends lost 6 bases and 1 base, in that order; junction bases with no gene match: 8.